This TCR beta chain stems from a study of T cells after yellow fever vaccination. TCRdb itself ran the 5' RACE reads through MiXCR, one entry per CDR3 protein. The table lists 450,000 to 650,000 distinct CDR3 sequences, approximately 15% of them singletons. Trimming cost V 7 bases and J 6 bases, with 13 bases left between them. Germline V gene lookup returns CDR1 WSHSY and CDR2 SAAADI. The CDR3 is made up of 13 amino acids. There are a few counts of this clonotype. Sequenced here: PBMCs, sampled on the day of the yellow fever booster vaccination. This receptor was taken from a man aged 25-45 years who received the YFV17D yellow fever vaccine. The J gene is TRBJ1-5, the V gene TRBV10-2; the D gene is possibly TRBD1 (6 bases). In nucleotides, the CDR3 is TGCGCCAGCAACAACAGGGTGGGTCAGCCCCAGCATTTT. Its protein is CASNNRVGQPQHF.